The rows below give T cell receptor beta chains drawn from one sample of a study of CD8 T cells in ankylosing spondylitis. TCRdb re-analysed the 5' RACE reads in MiXCR, keeping a single row per CDR3 protein. The profile shows 300,000 to 400,000 distinct CDR3 sequences, over 12% of them singletons. Sequenced material: blood, either unsorted or a sorted T cell fraction (not recorded which). The receptors were sampled from a male donor with ankylosing spondylitis or in good health (not recorded which). CDR3s include the opening cysteine and the closing phenylalanine or tryptophan. The D gene is left open where the match is weak. The size of a clone is reported for some rows only, either as once, few or many, or as a class for expanded clones.

CDR3: CASSSLGGGGITGELFF; size: -; D: -; V: TRBV6-5; J: TRBJ2-2
CDR3: CASKVAGGRNEQFF; size: few; D: TRBD2; V: TRBV7-8; J: TRBJ2-1
CDR3: CAWGQGATGANVLTF; size: -; D: TRBD1; V: TRBV30; J: TRBJ2-6
CDR3: CASSLGTGSGYTF; size: few; D: TRBD1; V: TRBV12-3/TRBV12-4; J: TRBJ1-2
CDR3: CASSLNRVTEAFF; size: many; D: -; V: TRBV27; J: TRBJ1-1
CDR3: CASSLLGDELDNEQFF; size: -; D: -; V: TRBV5-6; J: TRBJ2-1
CDR3: CASSQGSDRATEAFF; size: few; D: TRBD1; V: TRBV4-2; J: TRBJ1-1
CDR3: CASKLNSQEPQYF; size: -; D: -; V: TRBV12-3/TRBV12-4; J: TRBJ2-5
CDR3: CATSDSSSGNTGELFF; size: -; D: TRBD2; V: TRBV24-1; J: TRBJ2-2
CDR3: CASRSTGYGYTF; size: -; D: TRBD1; V: TRBV2; J: TRBJ1-2
CDR3: CASSISDSHEQYF; size: -; D: -; V: TRBV19; J: TRBJ2-7
CDR3: CASSPGGDPLHF; size: few; D: -; V: TRBV12-3/TRBV12-4; J: TRBJ1-6
CDR3: CSAIDGQAADTQYF; size: -; D: TRBD1; V: TRBV20-1; J: TRBJ2-3
CDR3: CASRGGMNEQFF; size: -; D: TRBD2; V: TRBV6-5; J: TRBJ2-1
CDR3: CASSFFYGQRDGYTF; size: -; D: -; V: TRBV4-1; J: TRBJ1-2
CDR3: CASSQGPGGEQYF; size: -; D: TRBD2; V: TRBV3-1; J: TRBJ2-7
CDR3: CASSYRGSSYNSPLHF; size: once; D: TRBD1; V: TRBV5-5; J: TRBJ1-6
CDR3: CSARRPSREAEQFF; size: few; D: TRBD2; V: TRBV20-1; J: TRBJ2-1
CDR3: CASSLRGQGQPRREETQYF; size: few; D: TRBD1; V: TRBV11-1; J: TRBJ2-5
CDR3: CASSLKETQYF; size: many; D: -; V: TRBV5-1; J: TRBJ2-5
CDR3: CASSPRDYSYEQYF; size: many; D: TRBD2; V: TRBV5-1; J: TRBJ2-7
CDR3: CASMDRGQGEKLFF; size: -; D: TRBD1; V: TRBV6-1; J: TRBJ1-4
CDR3: CASSAAGGGSAEAFF; size: few; D: TRBD1; V: TRBV10-2; J: TRBJ1-1
CDR3: CASSPQRGGSEKLFF; size: few; D: -; V: TRBV5-6; J: TRBJ1-4
CDR3: CASSLTVGKGAGGYTF; size: -; D: TRBD1; V: TRBV12-3/TRBV12-4; J: TRBJ1-2
CDR3: CSARANLGTGVLHGTQYF; size: -; D: TRBD1; V: TRBV20-1; J: TRBJ2-3
CDR3: CASSEDRGPNEKLFF; size: -; D: TRBD1; V: TRBV6-1; J: TRBJ1-4